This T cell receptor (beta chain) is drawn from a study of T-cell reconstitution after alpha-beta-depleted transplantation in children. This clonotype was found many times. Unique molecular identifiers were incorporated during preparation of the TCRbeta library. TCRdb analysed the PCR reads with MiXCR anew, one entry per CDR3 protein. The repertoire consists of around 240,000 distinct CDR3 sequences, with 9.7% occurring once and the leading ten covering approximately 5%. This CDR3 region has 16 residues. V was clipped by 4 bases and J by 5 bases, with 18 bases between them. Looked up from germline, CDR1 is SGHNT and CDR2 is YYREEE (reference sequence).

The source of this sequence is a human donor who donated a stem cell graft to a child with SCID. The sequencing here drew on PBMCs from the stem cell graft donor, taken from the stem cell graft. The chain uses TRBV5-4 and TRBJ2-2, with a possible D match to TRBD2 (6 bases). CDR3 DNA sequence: TGTGCCAGCAGCCCACGGGGGAGCCTGAGAACCGGGGAGCTGTTTTTT. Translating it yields CASSPRGSLRTGELFF.